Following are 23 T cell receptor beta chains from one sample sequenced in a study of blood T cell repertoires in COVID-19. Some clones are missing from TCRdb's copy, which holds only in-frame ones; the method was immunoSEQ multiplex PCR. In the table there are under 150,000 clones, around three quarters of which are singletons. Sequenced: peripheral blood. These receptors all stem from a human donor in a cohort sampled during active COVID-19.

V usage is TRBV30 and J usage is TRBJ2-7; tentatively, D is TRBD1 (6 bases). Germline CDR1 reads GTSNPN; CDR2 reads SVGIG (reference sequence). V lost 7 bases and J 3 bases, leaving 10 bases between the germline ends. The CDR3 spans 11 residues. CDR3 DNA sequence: TGTGCCTATGGGACAAGCTACGAGCAGTACTTC. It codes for CAYGTSYEQYF.

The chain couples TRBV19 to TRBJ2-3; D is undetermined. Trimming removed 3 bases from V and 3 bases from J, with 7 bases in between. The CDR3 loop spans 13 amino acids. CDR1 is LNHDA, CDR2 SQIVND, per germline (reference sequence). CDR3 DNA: TGTGCCAGTAGTATTGGCCAAACAGATACGCAGTATTTT. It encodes CASSIGQTDTQYF.

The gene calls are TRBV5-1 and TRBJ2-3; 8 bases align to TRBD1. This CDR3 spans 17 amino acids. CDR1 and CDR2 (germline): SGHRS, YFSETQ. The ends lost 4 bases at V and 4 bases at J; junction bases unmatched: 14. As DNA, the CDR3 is TGCGCCAGCAGCCAGAACCCCTCAGGACAGGGCGCAGATACGCAGTATTTT. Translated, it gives CASSQNPSGQGADTQYF.

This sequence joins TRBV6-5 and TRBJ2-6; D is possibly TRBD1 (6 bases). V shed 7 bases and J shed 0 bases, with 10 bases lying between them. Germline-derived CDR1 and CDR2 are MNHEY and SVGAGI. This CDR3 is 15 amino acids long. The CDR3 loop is CASTRTVSGANVLTF. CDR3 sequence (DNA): TGTGCCAGCACTCGGACAGTCTCTGGGGCCAACGTCCTGACTTTC.

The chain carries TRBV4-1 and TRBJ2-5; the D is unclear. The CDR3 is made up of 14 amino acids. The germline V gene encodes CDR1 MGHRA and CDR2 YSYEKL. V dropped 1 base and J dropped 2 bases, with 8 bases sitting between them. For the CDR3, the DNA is TGCGCCAGCAGCCAAGGGGCAGATCAAGAGACCCAGTACTTC. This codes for CASSQGADQETQYF.

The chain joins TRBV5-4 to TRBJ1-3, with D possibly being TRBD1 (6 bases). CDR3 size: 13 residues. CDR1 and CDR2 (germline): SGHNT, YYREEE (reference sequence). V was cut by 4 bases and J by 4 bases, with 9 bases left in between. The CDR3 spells CASSPDRGNTIYF. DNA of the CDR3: TGTGCCAGCAGCCCTGACAGGGGAAACACCATATATTTT.

The CDR3 region has the DNA TGTGCCTGGACCCTTGGACTAGCGGGGGGTACCAATGAGCAGTTCTTC. It is translated as CAWTLGLAGGTNEQFF. The chain combines TRBV30 with TRBJ2-1; 14 bases align to TRBD2. This CDR3 contains 16 residues. After removal of 4 bases from V and 6 bases from J, the junction contained 8 bases not matched to a gene. The germline V gene has CDR1 GTSNPN and CDR2 SVGIG (reference sequence).

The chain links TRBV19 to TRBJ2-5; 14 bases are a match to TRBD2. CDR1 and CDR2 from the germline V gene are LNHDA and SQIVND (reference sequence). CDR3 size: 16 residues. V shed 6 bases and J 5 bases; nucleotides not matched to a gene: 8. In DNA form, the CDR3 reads TGTGCCAGTAGGATGACTAGCGGGGGGGCCCGGGAGACCCAGTACTTC. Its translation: CASRMTSGGARETQYF.

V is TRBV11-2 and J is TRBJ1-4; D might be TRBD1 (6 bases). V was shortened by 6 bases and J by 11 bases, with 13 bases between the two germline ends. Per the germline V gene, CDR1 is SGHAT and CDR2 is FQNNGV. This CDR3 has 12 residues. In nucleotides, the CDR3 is TGTGCCAGCAGATCGGACAGATTTAAACTGTTTTTT. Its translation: CASRSDRFKLFF.

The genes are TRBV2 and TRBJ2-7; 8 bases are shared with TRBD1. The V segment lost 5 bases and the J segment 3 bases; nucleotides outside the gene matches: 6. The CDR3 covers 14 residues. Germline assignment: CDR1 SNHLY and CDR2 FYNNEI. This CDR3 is CASSSGTGNYEQYF. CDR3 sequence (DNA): TGTGCCAGCAGTTCCGGGACAGGTAACTACGAGCAGTACTTC.

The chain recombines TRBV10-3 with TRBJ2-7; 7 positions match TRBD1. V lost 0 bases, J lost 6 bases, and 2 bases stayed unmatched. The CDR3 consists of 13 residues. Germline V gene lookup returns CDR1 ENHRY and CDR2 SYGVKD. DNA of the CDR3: TGTGCCATCAGTGAGTCGACAGGGCTCGAGCAGTACTTC. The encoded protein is CAISESTGLEQYF.

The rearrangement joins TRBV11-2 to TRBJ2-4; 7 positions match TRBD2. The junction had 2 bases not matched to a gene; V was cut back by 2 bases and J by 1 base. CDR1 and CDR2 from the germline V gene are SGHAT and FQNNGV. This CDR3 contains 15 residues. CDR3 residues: CASSLPTSAKNIQYF. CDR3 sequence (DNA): TGTGCCAGCAGCTTACCGACTAGCGCCAAAAACATTCAGTACTTC. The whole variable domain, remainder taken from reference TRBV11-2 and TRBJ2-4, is EAGVAQSPRYKIIEKRQSVAFWCNPISGHATLYWYQQILGQGPKLLIQFQNNGVVDDSQLPKDRFSAERLKGVDSTLKIQPAKLEDSAVYLCASSLPTSAKNIQYFGAGTRLSVL.

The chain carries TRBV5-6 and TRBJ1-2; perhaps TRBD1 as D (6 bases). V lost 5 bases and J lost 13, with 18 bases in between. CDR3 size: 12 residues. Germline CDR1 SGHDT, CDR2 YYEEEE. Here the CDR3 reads CASSSPPGGGTF. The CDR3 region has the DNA TGTGCCAGCAGTTCACCTCCGGGGGGCGGCACCTTC. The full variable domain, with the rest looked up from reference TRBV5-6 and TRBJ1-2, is DAGVTQSPTHLIKTRGQQVTLRCSPKSGHDTVSWYQQALGQGPQFIFQYYEEEERQRGNFPDRFSGHQFPNYSSELNVNALLLGDSALYLCASSSPPGGGTFGSGTRLTVV.

DNA for the CDR3: TGTGCCAGTAGCTGGGGACAGGGGTACTCCTACGAGCAGTACTTC. It translates to CASSWGQGYSYEQYF. The V and J genes are TRBV19 and TRBJ2-7, with 10 bases identical to TRBD1. The CDR3 has 15 amino acids. With 6 bases clipped from V and 0 bases from J, the junction kept 5 bases outside the gene matches. Looked up from germline, CDR1 is LNHDA and CDR2 is SQIVND (reference sequence).

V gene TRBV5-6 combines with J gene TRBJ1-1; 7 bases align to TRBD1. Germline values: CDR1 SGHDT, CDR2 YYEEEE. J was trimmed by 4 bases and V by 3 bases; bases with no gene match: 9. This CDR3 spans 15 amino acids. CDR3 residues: CASSSIIRGPTEAFF. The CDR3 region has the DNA TGTGCCAGCAGCTCTATAATAAGGGGGCCCACTGAAGCTTTCTTT.

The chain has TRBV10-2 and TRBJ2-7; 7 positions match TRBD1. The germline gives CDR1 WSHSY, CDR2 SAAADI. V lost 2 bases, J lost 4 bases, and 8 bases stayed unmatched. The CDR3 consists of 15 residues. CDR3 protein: CASSETGTVRYEQYF. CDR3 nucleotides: TGCGCCAGCAGTGAGACCGGGACAGTACGGTACGAGCAGTACTTC.

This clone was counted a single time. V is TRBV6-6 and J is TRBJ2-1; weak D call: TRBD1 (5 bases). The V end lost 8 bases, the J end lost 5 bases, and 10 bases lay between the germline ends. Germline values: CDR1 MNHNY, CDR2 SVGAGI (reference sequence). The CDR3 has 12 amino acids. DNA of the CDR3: TGTGCCAGCTCAGGGTCACACAATGAGCAGTTCTTC. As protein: CASSGSHNEQFF.

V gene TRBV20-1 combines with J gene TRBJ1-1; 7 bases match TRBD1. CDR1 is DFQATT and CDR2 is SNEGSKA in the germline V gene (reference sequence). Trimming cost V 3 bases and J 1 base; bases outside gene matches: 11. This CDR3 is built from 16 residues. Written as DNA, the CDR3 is TGCAGTGCTAGTGAGACCTGGACAGGAGAGAACACTGAAGCTTTCTTT. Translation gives CSASETWTGENTEAFF.

CDR3 in amino acids: CASSRQENRGYTF. CDR3 DNA: TGTGCCAGCAGCAGACAGGAAAATCGTGGCTACACCTTC. The chain combines TRBV5-6 with TRBJ1-2; TRBD1 is a possible D gene (6 bases). Looked up from germline, CDR1 is SGHDT and CDR2 is YYEEEE. The CDR3 is 13 amino acids. Trimming left V 4 bases short and J 7 bases short, with 14 bases between. The full variable domain, rest sourced from reference TRBV5-6 and TRBJ1-2, is DAGVTQSPTHLIKTRGQQVTLRCSPKSGHDTVSWYQQALGQGPQFIFQYYEEEERQRGNFPDRFSGHQFPNYSSELNVNALLLGDSALYLCASSRQENRGYTFGSGTRLTVV.

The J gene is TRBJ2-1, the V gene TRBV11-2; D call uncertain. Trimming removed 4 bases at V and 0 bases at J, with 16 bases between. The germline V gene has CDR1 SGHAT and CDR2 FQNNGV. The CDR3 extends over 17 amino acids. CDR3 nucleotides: TGTGCCAGCAGCTCAACTGCATCAATTAGCTCCTACAATGAGCAGTTCTTC. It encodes CASSSTASISSYNEQFF.

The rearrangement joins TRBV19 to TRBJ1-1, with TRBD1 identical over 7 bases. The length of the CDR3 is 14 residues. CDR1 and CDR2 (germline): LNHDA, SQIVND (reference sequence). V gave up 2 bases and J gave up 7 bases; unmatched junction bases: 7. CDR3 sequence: CASSITGQRLEAFF. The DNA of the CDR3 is TGTGCCAGTAGTATAACGGGACAGAGGCTTGAAGCTTTCTTT.

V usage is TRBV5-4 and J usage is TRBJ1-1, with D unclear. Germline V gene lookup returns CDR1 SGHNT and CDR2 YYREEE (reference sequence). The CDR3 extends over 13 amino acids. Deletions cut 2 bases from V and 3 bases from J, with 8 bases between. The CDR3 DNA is TGTGCCAGCAGCTTATACTCGGACACTGAAGCTTTCTTT. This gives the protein CASSLYSDTEAFF. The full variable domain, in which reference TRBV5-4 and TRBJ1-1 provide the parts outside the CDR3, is ETGVTQSPTHLIKTRGQQVTLRCSSQSGHNTVSWYQQALGQGPQFIFQYYREEENGRGNFPPRFSGLQFPNYSSELNVNALELDDSALYLCASSLYSDTEAFFGQGTRLTVV.

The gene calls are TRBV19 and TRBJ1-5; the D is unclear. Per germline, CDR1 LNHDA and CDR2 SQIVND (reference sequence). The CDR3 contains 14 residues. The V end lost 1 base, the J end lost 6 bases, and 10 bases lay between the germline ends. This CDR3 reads CASSIGGVSQPQHF. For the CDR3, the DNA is TGTGCCAGTAGTATAGGCGGGGTGAGTCAGCCCCAGCATTTT.